This T cell receptor beta chain was sequenced for a study of beta chain features in type 1 diabetes. Study results and limitations: Shorter templates might be favored by PCR, equally in patients and controls. All four CD4+ subsets from Type 1 diabetes patients carried moderately but significantly shorter TCRB CDR3s.

In this sample, this clone turned up a few times. Antigen unknown. The sequenced template was cDNA made from the entire isolated RNA. Profiling relied on immunoSEQ multiplex PCR, and the TCRdb table lists in-frame clones only, not all of them. This sample has a few hundred thousand clones, with around 9.6% found just once. CD4+ naive, central memory, regulatory and stem cell-like memory cells were sorted via CD45RO/CCR7/CD25/CD127/CD95/CD27. This TCR came from a man younger than 45 with type 1 diabetes. Sequenced material: central memory CD4+ T cells from blood.

In nucleotides, the CDR3 is TGTGCCAGCAGCTTACAGGGGTCCCGTAGAGGGGGGAGCTACGAGCAGTACTTC. Translated: CASSLQGSRRGGSYEQYF. This chain connects TRBV5-4 to TRBJ2-7; possibly TRBD1 for D (7 bases). V lost 2 bases to trimming and J lost 3 bases, with 24 bases between them. Germline loops: CDR1 SGHNT, CDR2 YYREEE (reference sequence). The CDR3 is 18 residues long.